This TCR beta chain derives from a study of T cell responses to AZD1222 COVID-19 vaccine. Study-level findings and limits: White British donors predominated, females outnumbered males, and clonal diversity was possibly underestimated. CD4 TCRs covered the whole spike, strongest at regions 160-218 and 743-854.

Generated by immunoSEQ multiplex PCR, the TCRdb table keeps only in-frame clones and is missing some. The sample holds roughly 83,000 clones; 86% are singletons and the top ten take roughly 8.7%. Trimming shortened V by 5 bases and J by 5 bases, and 21 bases separated the two germline ends. The CDR3 loop spans 16 amino acids. From germline, CDR1 is SEHNR and CDR2 FQNEAQ (reference sequence). Notes on this clone: Its antigen is unidentified.

This sequence originates from an adult in good health. The source material was peripheral blood, sampled on day 0 of AZD1222 vaccination. This chain links TRBV7-9 with TRBJ2-5, with D possibly TRBD2 on 7 matching bases. CDR3: CASSPRWGGADETQYF. The CDR3 DNA is TGTGCCAGCAGCCCTAGGTGGGGGGGCGCAGATGAGACCCAGTACTTC.